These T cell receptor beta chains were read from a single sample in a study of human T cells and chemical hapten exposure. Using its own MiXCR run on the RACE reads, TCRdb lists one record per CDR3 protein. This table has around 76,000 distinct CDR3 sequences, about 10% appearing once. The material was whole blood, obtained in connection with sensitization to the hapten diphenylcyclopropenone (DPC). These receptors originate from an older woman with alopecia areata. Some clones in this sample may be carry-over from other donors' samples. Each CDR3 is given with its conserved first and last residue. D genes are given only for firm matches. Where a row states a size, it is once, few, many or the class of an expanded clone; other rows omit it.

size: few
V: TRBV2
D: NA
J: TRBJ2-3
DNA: TGTGCCGGGGGACTGGCCAGCACAGATACGCAGTATTTT
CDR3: CAGGLASTDTQYF

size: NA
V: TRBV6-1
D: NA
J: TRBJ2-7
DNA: TGTGCCAGCAGTGAACTCCGGGGGCCATACGAGCAGTACTTC
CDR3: CASSELRGPYEQYF

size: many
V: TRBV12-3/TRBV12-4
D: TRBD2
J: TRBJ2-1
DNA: TGTGCCAGCAAAATACTAGCGGGGGGGCCCGATGAGCAGTTCTTC
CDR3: CASKILAGGPDEQFF

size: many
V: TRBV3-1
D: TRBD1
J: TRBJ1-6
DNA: TGTGCCAGCAGCCAGTATGGGACAGGCAGGAATTCACCCCTCCACTTT
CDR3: CASSQYGTGRNSPLHF

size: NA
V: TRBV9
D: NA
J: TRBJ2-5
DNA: TGTGCCAGCAGCGTATATCTTGGCCCCCAAGAGACCCAGTACTTC
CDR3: CASSVYLGPQETQYF

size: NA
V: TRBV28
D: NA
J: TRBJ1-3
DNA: TGTGCCAGCACCTCCAGCAGCTCTGGAAACACCATATATTTT
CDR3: CASTSSSSGNTIYF

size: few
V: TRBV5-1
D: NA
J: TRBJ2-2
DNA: TGCGCCAGCAGCGACCCGAACACCGGGGAGCTGTTTTTT
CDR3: CASSDPNTGELFF

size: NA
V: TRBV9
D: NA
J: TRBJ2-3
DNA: TGTGCCAGCAGCGTAGGGCCTATGAGCACAGATACGCAGTATTTT
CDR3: CASSVGPMSTDTQYF

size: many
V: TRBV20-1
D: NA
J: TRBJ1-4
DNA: TGCAGTGCTTTCGGGACGTATAATGAAAAACTGTTTTTT
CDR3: CSAFGTYNEKLFF

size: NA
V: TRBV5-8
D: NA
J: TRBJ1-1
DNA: TGTGCCAGCAGCTTGGAAGGTAGAGTTCACACTGAAGCTTTCTTT
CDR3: CASSLEGRVHTEAFF

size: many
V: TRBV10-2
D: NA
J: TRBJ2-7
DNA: TGCGCCAGCAGTGAGAGCGGCAGGGGCTACGAGCAGTACTTC
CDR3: CASSESGRGYEQYF

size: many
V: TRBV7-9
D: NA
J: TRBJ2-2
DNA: TGTGCCAGCAGCCGCGGAACAGAGACAACCGGGGAGCTGTTTTTT
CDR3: CASSRGTETTGELFF

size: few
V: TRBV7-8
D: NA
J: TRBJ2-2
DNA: NA
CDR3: CASTLGVLRAGELFF

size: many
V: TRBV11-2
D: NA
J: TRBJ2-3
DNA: TGTGCCAGCAGCTCTCTCAGGGTCCCAGATACGCAGTATTTT
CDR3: CASSSLRVPDTQYF

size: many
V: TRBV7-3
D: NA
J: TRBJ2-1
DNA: TGTGCCAGCAGCTTAGGCCAGGGCCCCAGTGAGCAGTTCTTC
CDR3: CASSLGQGPSEQFF

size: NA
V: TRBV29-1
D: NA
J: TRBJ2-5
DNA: TGCAGCGCCCGTTTTGGTGAGACCCAGTACTTC
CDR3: CSARFGETQYF

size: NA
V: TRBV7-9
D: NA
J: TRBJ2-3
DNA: TGTGCCAGCAGCCTACCGGGCGCTACGCAGTATTTT
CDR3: CASSLPGATQYF

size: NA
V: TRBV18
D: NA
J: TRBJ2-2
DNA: TGTGCCAGCTCACCAGCCAGGATCGACACCGGGGAGCTGTTTTTT
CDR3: CASSPARIDTGELFF

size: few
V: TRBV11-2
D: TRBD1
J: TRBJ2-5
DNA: TGTGCCAGCAGCTCGTACATGGACAGGGAGTACCAAGAGACCCAGTACTTC
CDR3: CASSSYMDREYQETQYF

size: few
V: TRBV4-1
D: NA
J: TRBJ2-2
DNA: TGCGCCAGCAGCCAAGGCGTTTTTGGCAGAAAGGGCACCGGGGAGCTGTTTTTT
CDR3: CASSQGVFGRKGTGELFF

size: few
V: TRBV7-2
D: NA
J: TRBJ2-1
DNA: TGTGCCAGCGGGGGGAACTTGGGGCCGAATGAGCAGTTCTTC
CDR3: CASGGNLGPNEQFF

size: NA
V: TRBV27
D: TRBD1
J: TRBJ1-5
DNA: TGTGCCAGCAGTCTCGGACAGGGGGGCCATCAGCCCCAGCATTTT
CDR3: CASSLGQGGHQPQHF

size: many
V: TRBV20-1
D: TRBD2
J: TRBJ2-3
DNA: TGCAGTGCTAGACCTTGGACTAGCGGGGGGCCTGGAGGAGGGACGCAGTATTTT
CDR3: CSARPWTSGGPGGGTQYF

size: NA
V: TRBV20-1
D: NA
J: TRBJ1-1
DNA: TGCAGTGCTCGGAGGGGGGTTGACACTGAAGCTTTCTTT
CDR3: CSARRGVDTEAFF

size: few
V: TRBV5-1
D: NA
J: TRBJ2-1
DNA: TGCGCCAGCAGCTTTACTAGCATCCACTCCTACAATGAGCAGTTCTTC
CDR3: CASSFTSIHSYNEQFF

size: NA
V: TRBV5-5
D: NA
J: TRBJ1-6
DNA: TGTGCCAGCAGCTTGGGCAGTCTCAGCTCCTATAATTCACCCCTCCACTTT
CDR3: CASSLGSLSSYNSPLHF

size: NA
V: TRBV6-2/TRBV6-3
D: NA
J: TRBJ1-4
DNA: TGTGCCAGCAGACCGCCCGGACAAACCTCATCAAGGATGTTTTTT
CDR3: CASRPPGQTSSRMFF